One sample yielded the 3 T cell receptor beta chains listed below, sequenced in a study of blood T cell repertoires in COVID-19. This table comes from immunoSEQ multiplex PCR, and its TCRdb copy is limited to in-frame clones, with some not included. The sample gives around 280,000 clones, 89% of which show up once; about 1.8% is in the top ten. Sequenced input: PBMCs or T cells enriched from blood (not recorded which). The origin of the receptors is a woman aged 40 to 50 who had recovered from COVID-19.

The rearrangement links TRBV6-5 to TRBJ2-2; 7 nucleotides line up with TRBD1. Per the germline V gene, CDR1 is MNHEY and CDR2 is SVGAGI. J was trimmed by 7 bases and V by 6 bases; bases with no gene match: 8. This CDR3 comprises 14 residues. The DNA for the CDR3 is TGTGCCAGCAGACGGACAGGTTTTGGCGGGGAGCTGTTTTTT. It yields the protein CASRRTGFGGELFF.

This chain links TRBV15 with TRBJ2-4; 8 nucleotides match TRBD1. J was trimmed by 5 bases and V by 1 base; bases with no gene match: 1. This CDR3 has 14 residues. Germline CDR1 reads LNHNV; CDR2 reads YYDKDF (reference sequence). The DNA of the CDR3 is TGTGCCACCAGCAGAGGACAGGGGCAAAACATTCAGTACTTC. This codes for CATSRGQGQNIQYF.

The CDR3 coding sequence is TGTGCCAGCAGCTTGGGGAGTCCCGGGACAGGGACCGGTGGGCCCCAGCATTTT. It is translated as CASSLGSPGTGTGGPQHF. The chain is built from TRBV5-6 and TRBJ1-5, with 9 bases matching TRBD1. CDR1 SGHDT and CDR2 YYEEEE come from the germline V gene. V lost 0 bases, J lost 9 bases, and 16 bases stayed unmatched. The CDR3 consists of 18 residues.